This T cell receptor (beta chain) was observed in a study of T cells in Graves' hyperthyroidism and ophthalmopathy. From RNA transcripts, TCR beta CDR3 regions were amplified. Carried out on the TCR CDR3, a first-round RT-PCR used the HTBI primer set. Using its own MiXCR run on the multiplex PCR reads, TCRdb lists one record per CDR3 protein. Altogether more than 500,000 distinct CDR3 sequences are present, 40% to 50% being singletons, with the ten largest covering 44%. On the basis of clinical symptoms, serum thyroxine and TRAb, thyroid ultrasound and orbital computed tomography, diagnoses were made. The clonotype was recovered from an adult woman with Graves' disease, either hyperthyroidism or ophthalmopathy (not recorded which). Sequencing was done on a sample of peripheral blood or thyroid tissue (not recorded which).

The CDR3 loop reads CSAVGWGVGYGYTF. CDR3 DNA: TGCAGTGCGGTGGGATGGGGCGTCGGCTATGGCTACACCTTC. This chain links TRBV20-1 with TRBJ1-2; D might be TRBD1 (5 bases). With 6 bases removed from V and 4 bases from J, the gap between germline ends came to 18 bases. CDR1 and CDR2 from the germline V gene are DFQATT and SNEGSKA (reference sequence). The CDR3 is made up of 14 amino acids.